The source of this T cell receptor (beta chain) is a study of follicular helper T cells after annual influenza vaccination. The time point denotes: 2015-2016 season, pre-vaccination. Adults received seasonal inactivated influenza vaccine, with sorted blood CD4 subsets sequenced before and after. CDR3 length: 15 residues. V gave up 1 base and J gave up 5 bases; unmatched junction bases: 5. Per the germline V gene, CDR1 is SGHRS and CDR2 is YFSETQ. TCRB was sequenced at Survey level resolution. Clones were read by immunoSEQ multiplex PCR, and TCRdb kept only the in-frame ones, dropping some. The table includes 13,000 to 15,000 clones, about 77% detected once.

The chain is built from TRBV5-1 and TRBJ2-5; 10 nucleotides agree with TRBD2. The material sequenced was CXCR5- memory CD4+ T cells sorted from blood, taken on the day of influenza vaccination. The TCR sequence derives from an adult who received the influenza vaccine. The CDR3 region has the DNA TGCGCCAGCAGCTTGCTGAGCGGGGGGGATGAGACCCAGTACTTC. Amino acids: CASSLLSGGDETQYF.